The 15 T cell receptor beta chains given below trace back to one sample, sequenced in a study of molecular identifiers for immune sequencing clone quantification. TCRdb reprocessed the PCR reads with MiXCR, giving one entry per CDR3 protein. The sample comprises fewer than 350,000 distinct CDR3 sequences, about a quarter of which are singletons, and 0.74% rests with the top ten. The specimen sequenced was naive CD8+ T cells from blood, with Jurkat cell RNA spiked in. The subset was: FACS-sorted CD8+CD4-CCR7+CD45RA+ naive T cells. These receptors originate from a human donor in good health. Some libraries in this study had Jurkat cell RNA spiked in.

This clonotype has more than one count but fewer than ten. The CDR3 protein is CASSLGNRDNQPQHF. In nucleotides, the CDR3 is TGTGCCAGCAGCTTAGGGAACAGGGACAATCAGCCCCAGCATTTT. The V call is TRBV5-5, the J call TRBJ1-5, with D possibly matching TRBD1 (6 bases). Germline V CDR1 and CDR2: SGHKS, YYEKEE (reference sequence). The CDR3 sequence is 15 residues long. V lost 2 bases to trimming and J lost 3 bases, with 12 bases between them.

For the CDR3, the DNA is TGTGCCAGAAGCGCGACAGGGGTACTTGAAGCTTTCTTT. Its protein product is CARSATGVLEAFF. The rearrangement joins TRBV5-3 to TRBJ1-1, with TRBD1 matching 8 bases. TRBV5-3 is labeled an ORF, and its function is uncertain. V shed 4 bases, J shed 7 bases, and the junction held 6 bases outside the gene matches. The CDR3 is 13 residues long.

There are many counts of this clonotype. At one end the junction does not follow the germline gene, possibly because of a read error. The chain combines TRBV4-1 with TRBJ2-7; D unresolved. The CDR3 loop spans 15 amino acids. The germline gives CDR1 MGHRA, CDR2 YSYEKL. The CDR3 DNA sequence: TGCGCCAGCAGCCCCGCCCGGGCAGTAACCTACGAGGTGGACTTC. Encoded protein: CASSPARAVTYEVDF.

V and J are TRBV20-1 and TRBJ2-3; 8 bases map to TRBD2. The CDR3 contains 15 residues. Losses at the gene ends were 0 bases for V and 2 bases for J; bases not matched to a gene: 4. The germline V gene encodes CDR1 DFQATT and CDR2 SNEGSKA (reference sequence). CDR3 amino acids: CSARESGSFTDTQYF. The CDR3 DNA is TGCAGTGCTAGAGAAAGCGGGAGCTTCACAGATACGCAGTATTTT.

The chain uses TRBV3-1 and TRBJ2-1; TRBD2 agrees at 9 bases. The CDR3 runs to 15 residues. Germline V gene data show CDR1 as LGHDT and CDR2 as YNNKEL (reference sequence). V dropped 3 bases and J dropped 8; count of bases not matched to a gene: 8. The CDR3 is CASSQVGLAEDEQFF. In DNA, the CDR3 is TGTGCCAGCAGCCAGGTGGGACTAGCCGAGGATGAGCAGTTCTTC.

This clonotype was seen at least ten times. The V gene is TRBV6-5, the J gene TRBJ1-1; TRBD1 agrees at 10 bases. The CDR3 sequence is 16 residues long. The junction had 7 bases not matched to a gene; V was cut back by 6 bases and J by 0 bases. Germline V gene lookup returns CDR1 MNHEY and CDR2 SVGAGI. In DNA, the CDR3 is TGTGCCAGCAGGACCGGGACAGGGGCCTTGAACACTGAAGCTTTCTTT. Amino acid sequence: CASRTGTGALNTEAFF.

On this clonotype itself: Germline and junction disagree at one end, which may indicate a read error. This sequence joins TRBV5-5 and TRBJ2-5; 8 nucleotides agree with TRBD1. The length of the CDR3 is 14 residues. The V gene's germline CDR1 is SGHKS and CDR2 YYEKEE (reference sequence). The CDR3 loop reads CASSIGTGQVTQYF. Here the CDR3 DNA reads TGTGCCAGCAGCATTGGGACAGGCCAAGTGACCCAGTACTTC.

V usage is TRBV19 and J usage is TRBJ2-3; TRBD2 aligns across 13 bases. Trimming removed 5 bases from V and 6 bases from J; junction bases left unmatched: 8. CDR3 size: 16 residues. CDR1 and CDR2 (germline): LNHDA, SQIVND (reference sequence). As DNA, the CDR3 is TGTGCCAGTAGTTACGGACTAGCGGGAGTTGGCGATACGCAGTATTTT. Protein product: CASSYGLAGVGDTQYF.

The V and J genes are TRBV19 and TRBJ2-3; D gene unclear. Germline CDR1 is LNHDA and CDR2 is SQIVND (reference sequence). V was clipped by 3 bases and J by 1 base, with 2 bases between them. This CDR3 has 12 amino acids. Here the CDR3 reads CASSMGTDTQYF. CDR3 bases: TGTGCCAGTAGTATGGGCACAGATACGCAGTATTTT.

The chain joins TRBV5-6 to TRBJ2-3; the D is unclear. Germline assignment: CDR1 SGHDT and CDR2 YYEEEE. CDR3 size: 17 residues. Trimming cost V 1 base and J 0 bases, with 15 bases left between them. CDR3 region: CASSLPEKYLSTDTQYF. CDR3 nucleotides: TGTGCCAGCAGCTTGCCCGAAAAATATTTAAGCACAGATACGCAGTATTTT.

CDR3: CASSPGQVTDTQYF. As DNA, the CDR3 is TGTGCCAGCAGCCCCGGACAGGTCACAGATACGCAGTATTTT. This chain joins TRBV7-2 and TRBJ2-3; 7 nucleotides line up with TRBD1. Germline CDR1 SGHTA, CDR2 FQGNSA. The ends lost 5 bases at V and 2 bases at J; junction bases unmatched: 4. The CDR3 covers 14 residues. Full variable domain (missing parts from reference TRBV7-2 and TRBJ2-3): GAGVSQSPSNKVTEKGKDVELRCDPISGHTALYWYRQSLGQGLEFLIYFQGNSAPDKSGLPSDRFSAERTGGSVSTLTIQRTQQEDSAVYLCASSPGQVTDTQYFGPGTRLTVL.

Note on this clonotype: Likely a read error: the CDR3 ends without its conserved phenylalanine or tryptophan. J is TRBJ1-1 and V is TRBV6-5; D perhaps matches TRBD1 (6 bases). In germline, CDR1 is MNHEY, CDR2 SVGAGI. There are 13 residues in the CDR3. Trimming left V 6 bases short and J 4 bases short, with 12 bases between. The CDR3 sequence: CASRYGGGTEAFY. The CDR3, as DNA: TGTGCCAGCAGATACGGAGGGGGCACTGAAGCTTTCTAT.

This clonotype was found many times. This sequence joins TRBV29-1 and TRBJ2-2; 8 positions agree with TRBD2. V lost 2 bases and J lost 5; bases outside the gene matches: 10. Germline V CDR1 and CDR2: SQVTM, ANQGSEA. This CDR3 contains 16 residues. The CDR3 reads CSVELEREYGTGELFF. The DNA for the CDR3 is TGCAGCGTTGAATTAGAGCGGGAGTACGGAACCGGGGAGCTGTTTTTT.

The sample holds many counts of this clonotype. The J gene is TRBJ2-5, the V gene TRBV29-1, with 7 nucleotides matching TRBD2. The CDR3 spans 13 residues. The J segment lost 0 bases and the V segment lost 6 bases, leaving 4 bases of the junction unmatched. The germline CDR1 and CDR2 sequences are SQVTM and ANQGSEA. CDR3 in amino acids: CSVGGSYQETQYF. DNA for the CDR3: TGCAGCGTCGGCGGGAGCTACCAAGAGACCCAGTACTTC.

This clonotype has just a few counts. The junction and the germline gene differ at one end; a read error may be behind it. The chain joins TRBV7-8 to TRBJ2-1, with a weak D call TRBD2 (5 bases). The CDR3 runs 16 residues. Germline V gives CDR1 SGHVS, CDR2 FQNEAQ. The CDR3 coding sequence is TGTGCCAGCAGCCCAAACCCCGGGAACACATACAATGAGCTGTTCTTC. Amino acids: CASSPNPGNTYNELFF.